This TCR beta chain was found in a study of cytomegalovirus exposure and HLA in healthy donors. Study-level background: Roughly 86 million unique TCRs from HLA-typed donors made up an early data release.

J lost 6 bases, V lost 5 bases, and 13 bases had no gene match. Germline CDR1 is MDHEN and CDR2 is SYDVKM. This CDR3 has 17 residues. On this clone: Its antigen is unknown.

Use of 60 Vbeta and 13 Jbeta primers characterized the PCR. Produced via immunoSEQ multiplex PCR; TCRdb's table is partial and in-frame only. The sample holds around 95,000 clones, roughly four fifths seen once. Overall study results and limits: Accurate predictions that matched the HLA-A and HLA-B alleles of most subjects were reportedly made from TCR beta sequences. Among the CMV-associated chains, a few were confirmed in vitro as specific for CMV antigens.

The source of this sequence is a man under 40 in good health and CMV-seropositive. The material sequenced was PBMCs. The chain carries TRBV28 and TRBJ2-4; TRBD1 aligns across 10 bases. The CDR3 sequence is CASSPFKTGGRGNIQYF. The CDR3 DNA follows: TGTGCCAGCAGTCCCTTTAAGACAGGGGGCAGGGGAAACATTCAGTACTTC. Full variable domain (outside the CDR3, taken from reference TRBV28 and TRBJ2-4): DVKVTQSSRYLVKRTGEKVFLECVQDMDHENMFWYRQDPGLGLRLIYFSYDVKMKEKGDIPEGYSVSREKKERFSLILESASTNQTSMYLCASSPFKTGGRGNIQYFGAGTRLSVL.